This T cell receptor (beta chain) was sequenced during a study of T-cell memory formation after mild COVID-19. Looking at the study overall: Across donors, TCR clusters were largely donor specific. Study-level points and caveats: Pre-infection memory contained some responding clones, which suggested that cross-reactive memory had joined. CD4+ clones that contracted lay mainly in CM and EM; CD8+ ones lay in EMRA.

After 5'RACE with constant-segment primers, TCR alpha and TCR beta cDNA libraries carrying sample barcodes and UMIs were obtained. TCRdb itself ran the 5' RACE reads through MiXCR, one entry per CDR3 protein. This table holds about 340,000 distinct CDR3 sequences, roughly 20% found once. The table lists this clonotype with a few counts. Its matching antigen is unknown. The ends were cut back, 4 bases at V and 6 bases at J, with 27 bases in the middle. The CDR3 is 19 amino acids. The clonotype was recovered from an adult woman who had mild COVID-19 (a few samples of this study predate the infection). Cell type and time point are not known. The specimen was PBMCs or a T cell subset sorted from them (not recorded which). V and J are TRBV12-3 or TRBV12-4 and TRBJ2-2, with D possibly being TRBD1 (5 bases). In nucleotides, the CDR3 is TGTGCCAGCAGTTCCGTGCTCAGGGTTCTTAATCCACCGGCCGGGGAGCTGTTTTTT. It encodes CASSSVLRVLNPPAGELFF.